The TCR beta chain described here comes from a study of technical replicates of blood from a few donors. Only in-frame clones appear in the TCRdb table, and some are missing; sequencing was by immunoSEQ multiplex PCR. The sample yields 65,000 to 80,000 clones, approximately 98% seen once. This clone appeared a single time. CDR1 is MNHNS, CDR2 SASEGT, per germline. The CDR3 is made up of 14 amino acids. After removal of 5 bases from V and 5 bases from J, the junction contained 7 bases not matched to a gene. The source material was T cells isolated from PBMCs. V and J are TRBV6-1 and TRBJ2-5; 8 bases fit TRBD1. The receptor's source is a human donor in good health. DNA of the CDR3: TGTGCCAGCAGTCGATTACAGGGGGACGAGACCCAGTACTTC. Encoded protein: CASSRLQGDETQYF.